This T cell receptor beta chain was obtained from a study of blood T cell repertoires in COVID-19. Across the study: Material from acute and convalescent COVID-19 was sourced from the United States, Italy and Spain. Sources were T cells, B-cell-depleted T cells, or PBMCs; the material itself was cDNA or gDNA.

From germline, CDR1 is MNHEY and CDR2 SVGAGI. The CDR3 runs to 14 residues. V lost 5 bases, J lost 4 bases, and 3 bases stayed unmatched. In the authors' methods: Amplifying reference gene primers gave estimates of nucleated cell counts. Assay: immunoSEQ multiplex PCR; the TCRdb copy retains only in-frame clones and omits some. That table is the source of V, J and clone size, and D and trimming were worked out from the DNA. The data hold about 91,000 clones, with about 75% observed a single time. Sample: peripheral blood. The genes are TRBV6-5 and TRBJ1-4, with 8 bases lining up with TRBD1. The TCR originated in an elderly woman with acute or convalescent COVID-19. The CDR3 sequence: CASSRTGINEKLFF. The DNA of the CDR3 is TGTGCCAGCAGTAGGACAGGGATTAATGAAAAACTGTTTTTT.